The table lists the clone carrying this T cell receptor (beta chain) with many counts. What it binds is unknown. V was shortened by 7 bases and J by 0 bases, with 13 bases between the two germline ends. The length of the CDR3 is 15 residues. CDR1 MNHEY and CDR2 SVGAGI come from the germline V gene. This entry comes from a study of T cell responses to AZD1222 COVID-19 vaccine. General study findings and limits: AZD1222 recipients seropositive at baseline numbered only six or seven. Rises in breadth and depth of Spike-specific TCRs came after two AZD1222 doses. Clonal diversity may have been underestimated, and the donors were mostly white British, with more females than males. Sampling that yielded the repertoires occurred only after the peak T cell response.

Profiling relied on immunoSEQ multiplex PCR, and the TCRdb table lists in-frame clones only, not all of them. The sample includes about 80,000 clones, 80% to 90% of them seen just once. V and J are TRBV6-5 and TRBJ1-3, with D possibly being TRBD1 (5 bases). This clonotype originated in an adult who received the AZD1222 COVID-19 vaccine. The sequencing here drew on peripheral blood, taken 28 days after the second AZD1222 dose. The DNA for the CDR3 is TGTGCCAGCACCGGCGACAGTCACTCTGGAAACACCATATATTTT. It yields the protein CASTGDSHSGNTIYF.